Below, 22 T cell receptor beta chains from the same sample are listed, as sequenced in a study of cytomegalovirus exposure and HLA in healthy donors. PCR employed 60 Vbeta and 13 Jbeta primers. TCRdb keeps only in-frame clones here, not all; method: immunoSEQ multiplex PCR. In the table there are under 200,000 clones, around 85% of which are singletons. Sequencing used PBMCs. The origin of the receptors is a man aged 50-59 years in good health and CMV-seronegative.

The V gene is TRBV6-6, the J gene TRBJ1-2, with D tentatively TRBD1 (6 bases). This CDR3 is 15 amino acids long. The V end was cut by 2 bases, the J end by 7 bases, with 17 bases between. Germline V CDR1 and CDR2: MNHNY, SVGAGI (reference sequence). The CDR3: CASSYGRQAPGGYTF. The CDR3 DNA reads TGTGCCAGCAGTTACGGCCGACAGGCCCCGGGTGGCTACACCTTC.

The CDR3, as DNA: TGTGCCAGCAGTTTATCGCAGCGGACGGAGACCCAGTACTTC. The encoded protein is CASSLSQRTETQYF. The chain is built from TRBV27 and TRBJ2-5; D perhaps matches TRBD2 (5 bases). V was shortened by 0 bases and J by 5 bases, with 10 bases between the two germline ends. Germline V gene data show CDR1 as MNHEY and CDR2 as SMNVEV (reference sequence). The CDR3 sequence is 14 residues long.

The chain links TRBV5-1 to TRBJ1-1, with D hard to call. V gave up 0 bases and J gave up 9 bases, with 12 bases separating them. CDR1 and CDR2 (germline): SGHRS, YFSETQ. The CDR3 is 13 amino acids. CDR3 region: CASSLETGGKAFF. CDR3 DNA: TGCGCCAGCAGCTTGGAGACCGGCGGAAAAGCTTTCTTT.

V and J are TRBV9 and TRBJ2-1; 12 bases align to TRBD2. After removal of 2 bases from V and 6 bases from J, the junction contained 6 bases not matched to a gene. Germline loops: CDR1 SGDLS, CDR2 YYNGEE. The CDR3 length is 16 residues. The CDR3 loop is CASSVPSGGAPNEQFF. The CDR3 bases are TGTGCCAGCAGCGTCCCTAGCGGGGGGGCCCCCAATGAGCAGTTCTTC.

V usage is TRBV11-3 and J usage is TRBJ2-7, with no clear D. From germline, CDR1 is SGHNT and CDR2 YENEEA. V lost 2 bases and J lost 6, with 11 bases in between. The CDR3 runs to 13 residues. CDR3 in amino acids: CASSLMPIGEQYF. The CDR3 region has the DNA TGTGCCAGCAGCTTAATGCCAATCGGCGAGCAGTACTTC.

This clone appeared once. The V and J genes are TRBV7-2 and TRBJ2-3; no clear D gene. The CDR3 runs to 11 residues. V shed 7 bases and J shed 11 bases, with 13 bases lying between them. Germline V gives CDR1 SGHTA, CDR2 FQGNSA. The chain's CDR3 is CASILEIEQYF. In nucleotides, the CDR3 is TGTGCCAGCATCCTGGAGATAGAGCAGTATTTT.

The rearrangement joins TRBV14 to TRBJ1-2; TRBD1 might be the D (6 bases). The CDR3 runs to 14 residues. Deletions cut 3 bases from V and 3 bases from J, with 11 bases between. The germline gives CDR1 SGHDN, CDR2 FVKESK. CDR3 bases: TGTGCCAGCAGCCATTGGGGGCAGGACTATGGCTACACCTTC. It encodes CASSHWGQDYGYTF.

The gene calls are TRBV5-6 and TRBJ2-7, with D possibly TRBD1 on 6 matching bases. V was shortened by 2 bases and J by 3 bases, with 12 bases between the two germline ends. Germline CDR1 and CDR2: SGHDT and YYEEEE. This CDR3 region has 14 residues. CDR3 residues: CASSFRTAFYEQYF. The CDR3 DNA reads TGTGCCAGCAGCTTTAGGACAGCTTTCTACGAGCAGTACTTC.

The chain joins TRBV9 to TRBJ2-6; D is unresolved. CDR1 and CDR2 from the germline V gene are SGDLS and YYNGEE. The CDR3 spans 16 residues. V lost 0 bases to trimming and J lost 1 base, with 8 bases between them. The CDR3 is CASSVAEVSGANVLTF. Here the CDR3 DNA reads TGTGCCAGCAGCGTAGCTGAGGTATCTGGGGCCAACGTCCTGACTTTC. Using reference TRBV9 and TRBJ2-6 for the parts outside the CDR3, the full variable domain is DSGVTQTPKHLITATGQRVTLRCSPRSGDLSVYWYQQSLDQGLQFLIQYYNGEERAKGNILERFSAQQFPDLHSELNLSSLELGDSALYFCASSVAEVSGANVLTFGAGSRLTVL.

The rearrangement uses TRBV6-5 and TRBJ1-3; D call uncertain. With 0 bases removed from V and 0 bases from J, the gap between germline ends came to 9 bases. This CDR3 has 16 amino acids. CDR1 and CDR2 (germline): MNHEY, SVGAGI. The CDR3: CASSYSRKHSGNTIYF. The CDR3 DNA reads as TGTGCCAGCAGTTACTCGAGAAAGCACTCTGGAAACACCATATATTTT.

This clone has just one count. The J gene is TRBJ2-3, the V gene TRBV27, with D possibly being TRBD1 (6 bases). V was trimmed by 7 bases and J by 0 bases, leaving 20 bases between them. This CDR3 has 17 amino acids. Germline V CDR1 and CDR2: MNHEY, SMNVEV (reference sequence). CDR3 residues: CASTQYGQTPSTDTQYF. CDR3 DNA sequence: TGTGCCAGCACTCAATACGGACAGACCCCTAGCACAGATACGCAGTATTTT.

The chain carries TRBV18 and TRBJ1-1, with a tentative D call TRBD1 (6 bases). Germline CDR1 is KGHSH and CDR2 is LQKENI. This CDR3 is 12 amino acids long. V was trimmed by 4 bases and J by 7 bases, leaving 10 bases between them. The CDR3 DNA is TGTGCCAGCTCACTTATACAGGGTGAAGCTTTCTTT. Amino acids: CASSLIQGEAFF.

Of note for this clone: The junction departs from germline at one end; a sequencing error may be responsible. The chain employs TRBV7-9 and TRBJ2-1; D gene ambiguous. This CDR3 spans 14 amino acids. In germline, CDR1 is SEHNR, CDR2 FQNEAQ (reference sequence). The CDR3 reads CSSSLAVGDNEQFF. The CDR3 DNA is TGTTCCAGCAGCTTAGCAGTTGGAGATAATGAGCAGTTCTTC.

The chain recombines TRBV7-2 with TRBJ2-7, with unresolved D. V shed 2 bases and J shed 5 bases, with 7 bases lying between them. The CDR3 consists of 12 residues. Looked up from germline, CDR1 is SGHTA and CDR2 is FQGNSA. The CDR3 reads CASSLLENEQYF. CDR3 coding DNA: TGTGCCAGCAGCTTATTGGAGAACGAGCAGTACTTC.

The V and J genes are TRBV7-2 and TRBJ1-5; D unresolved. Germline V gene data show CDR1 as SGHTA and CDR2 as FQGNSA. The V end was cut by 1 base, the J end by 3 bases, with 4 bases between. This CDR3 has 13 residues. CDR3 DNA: TGTGCCAGCAGCTTAGGGCCCAATCAGCCCCAGCATTTT. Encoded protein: CASSLGPNQPQHF. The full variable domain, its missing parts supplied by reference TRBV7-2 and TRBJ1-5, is GAGVSQSPSNKVTEKGKDVELRCDPISGHTALYWYRQSLGQGLEFLIYFQGNSAPDKSGLPSDRFSAERTGGSVSTLTIQRTQQEDSAVYLCASSLGPNQPQHFGDGTRLSIL.

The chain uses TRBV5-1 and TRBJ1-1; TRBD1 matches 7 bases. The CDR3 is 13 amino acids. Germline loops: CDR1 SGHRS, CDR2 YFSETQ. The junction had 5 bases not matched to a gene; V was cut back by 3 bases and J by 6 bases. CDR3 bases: TGCGCCAGCAGCTCCGGACAGGTTCCTGAAGCTTTCTTT. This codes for CASSSGQVPEAFF.

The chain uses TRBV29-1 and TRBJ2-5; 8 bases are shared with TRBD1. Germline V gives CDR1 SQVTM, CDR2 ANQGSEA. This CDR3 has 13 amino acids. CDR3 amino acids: CPPGQGARETQYF. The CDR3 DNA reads TGCCCCCCGGGGCAGGGGGCTCGAGAGACCCAGTACTTC.

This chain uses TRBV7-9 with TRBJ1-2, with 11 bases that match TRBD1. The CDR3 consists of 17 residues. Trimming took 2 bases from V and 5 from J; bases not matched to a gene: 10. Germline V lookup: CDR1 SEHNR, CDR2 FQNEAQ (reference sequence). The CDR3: CASSLWTGGAGRYGYTF. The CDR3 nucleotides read TGTGCCAGCAGCTTATGGACAGGGGGCGCTGGTCGGTATGGCTACACCTTC.

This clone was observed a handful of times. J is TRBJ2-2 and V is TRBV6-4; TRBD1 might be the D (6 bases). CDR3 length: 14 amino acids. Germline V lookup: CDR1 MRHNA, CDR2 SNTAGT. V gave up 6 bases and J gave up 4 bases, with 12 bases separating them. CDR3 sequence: CASRGQFGTGELFF. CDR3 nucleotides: TGTGCCAGCAGAGGACAGTTTGGCACCGGGGAGCTGTTTTTT.

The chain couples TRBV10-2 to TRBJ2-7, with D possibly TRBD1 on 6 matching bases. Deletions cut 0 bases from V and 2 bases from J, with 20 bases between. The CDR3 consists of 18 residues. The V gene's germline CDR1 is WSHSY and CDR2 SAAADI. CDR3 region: CASSESVGSTGVAYEQYF. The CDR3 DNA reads TGCGCCAGCAGTGAGTCGGTTGGTTCGACAGGTGTTGCCTACGAGCAGTACTTC.

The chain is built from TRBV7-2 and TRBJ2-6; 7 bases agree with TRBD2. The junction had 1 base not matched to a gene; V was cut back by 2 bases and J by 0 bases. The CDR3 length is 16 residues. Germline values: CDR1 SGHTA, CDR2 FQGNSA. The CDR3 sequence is CASSLSGGSGANVLTF. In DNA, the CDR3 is TGTGCCAGCAGCTTATCGGGAGGCTCTGGGGCCAACGTCCTGACTTTC.

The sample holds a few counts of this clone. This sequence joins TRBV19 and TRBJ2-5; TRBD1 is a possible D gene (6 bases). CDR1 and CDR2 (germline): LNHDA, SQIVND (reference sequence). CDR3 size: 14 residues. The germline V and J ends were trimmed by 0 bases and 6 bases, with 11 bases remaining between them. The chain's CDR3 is CASSIEDSMKTQYF. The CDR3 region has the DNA TGTGCCAGTAGTATAGAGGACAGTATGAAGACCCAGTACTTC.